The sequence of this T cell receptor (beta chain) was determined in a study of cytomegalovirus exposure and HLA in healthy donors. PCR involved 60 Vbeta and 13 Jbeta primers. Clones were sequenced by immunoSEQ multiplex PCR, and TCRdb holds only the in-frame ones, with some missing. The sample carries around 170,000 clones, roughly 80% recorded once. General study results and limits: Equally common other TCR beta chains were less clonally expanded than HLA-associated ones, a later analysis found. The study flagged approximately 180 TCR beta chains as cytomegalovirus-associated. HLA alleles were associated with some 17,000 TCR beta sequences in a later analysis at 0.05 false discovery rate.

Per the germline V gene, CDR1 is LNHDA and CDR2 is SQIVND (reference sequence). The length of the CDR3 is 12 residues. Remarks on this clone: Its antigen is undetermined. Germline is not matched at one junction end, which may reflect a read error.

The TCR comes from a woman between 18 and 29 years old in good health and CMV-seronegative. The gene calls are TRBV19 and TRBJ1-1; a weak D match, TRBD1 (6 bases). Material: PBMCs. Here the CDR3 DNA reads TGTGCCACCGGACCGAGGGACACTGAAGCTTCCTTT. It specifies CATGPRDTEASF.